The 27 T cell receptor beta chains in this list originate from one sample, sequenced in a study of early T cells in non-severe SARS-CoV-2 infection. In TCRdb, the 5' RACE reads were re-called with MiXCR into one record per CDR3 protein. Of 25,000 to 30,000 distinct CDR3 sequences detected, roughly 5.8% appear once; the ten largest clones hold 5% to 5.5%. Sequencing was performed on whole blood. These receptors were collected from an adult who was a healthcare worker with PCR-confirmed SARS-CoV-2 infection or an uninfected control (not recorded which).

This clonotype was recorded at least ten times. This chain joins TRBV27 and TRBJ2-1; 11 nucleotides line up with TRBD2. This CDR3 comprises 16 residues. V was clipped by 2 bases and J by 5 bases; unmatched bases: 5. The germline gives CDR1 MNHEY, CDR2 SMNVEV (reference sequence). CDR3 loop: CASSLELAGGHNEQFF. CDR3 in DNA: TGTGCCAGCAGTTTAGAGCTAGCGGGAGGTCACAATGAGCAGTTCTTC.

The CDR3 DNA reads as TGCAGTGCTTTCACAGGGAGCGCCTACGAGCAGTACTTC. Encoded protein: CSAFTGSAYEQYF. The genes are TRBV20-1 and TRBJ2-7; D is possibly TRBD1 (6 bases). The germline gives CDR1 DFQATT, CDR2 SNEGSKA (reference sequence). This CDR3 contains 13 residues. V dropped 5 bases and J dropped 2 bases, with 13 bases sitting between them.

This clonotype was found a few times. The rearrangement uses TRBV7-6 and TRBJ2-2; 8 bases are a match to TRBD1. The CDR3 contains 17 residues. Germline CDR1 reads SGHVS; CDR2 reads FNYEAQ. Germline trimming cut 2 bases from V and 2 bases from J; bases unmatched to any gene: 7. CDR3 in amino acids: CASSLPGQGHNTGELFF. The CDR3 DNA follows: TGTGCCAGCAGCTTACCCGGACAGGGACACAACACCGGGGAGCTGTTTTTT.

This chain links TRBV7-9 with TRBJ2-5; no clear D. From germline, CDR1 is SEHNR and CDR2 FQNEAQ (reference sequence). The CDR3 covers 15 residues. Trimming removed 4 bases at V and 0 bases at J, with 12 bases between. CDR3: CASSSPEEYQETQYF. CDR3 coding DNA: TGTGCCAGCAGCTCCCCCGAGGAGTACCAAGAGACCCAGTACTTC.

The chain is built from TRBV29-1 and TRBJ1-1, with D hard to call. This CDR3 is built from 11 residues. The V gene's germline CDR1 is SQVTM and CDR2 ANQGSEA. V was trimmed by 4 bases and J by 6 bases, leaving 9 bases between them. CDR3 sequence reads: CSVAAGPEAFF. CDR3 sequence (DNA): TGCAGCGTTGCCGCGGGCCCTGAAGCTTTCTTT.

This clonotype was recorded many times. The CDR3 loop is CSARAGTGSSIEQYF. The CDR3 DNA is TGCAGTGCTAGAGCCGGGACAGGGTCATCCATCGAGCAGTACTTC. The rearrangement uses TRBV20-1 and TRBJ2-7, with 9 bases fitting TRBD1. The CDR3 runs to 15 residues. Germline assignment: CDR1 DFQATT and CDR2 SNEGSKA (reference sequence). V dropped 1 base and J dropped 6; count of bases not matched to a gene: 10.

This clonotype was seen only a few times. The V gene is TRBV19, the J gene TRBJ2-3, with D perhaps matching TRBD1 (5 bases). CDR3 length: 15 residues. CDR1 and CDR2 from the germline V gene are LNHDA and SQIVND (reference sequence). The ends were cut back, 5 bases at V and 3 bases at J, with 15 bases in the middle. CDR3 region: CASSARGRITDTQYF. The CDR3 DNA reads TGTGCCAGTAGTGCAAGGGGTCGAATTACAGATACGCAGTATTTT.

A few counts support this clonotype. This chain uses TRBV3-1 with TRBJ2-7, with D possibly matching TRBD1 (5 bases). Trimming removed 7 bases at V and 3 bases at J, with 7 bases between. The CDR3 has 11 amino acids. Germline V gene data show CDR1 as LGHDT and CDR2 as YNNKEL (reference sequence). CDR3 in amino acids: CASNQGYEQYF. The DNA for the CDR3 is TGTGCCAGCAACCAGGGCTACGAGCAGTACTTC.

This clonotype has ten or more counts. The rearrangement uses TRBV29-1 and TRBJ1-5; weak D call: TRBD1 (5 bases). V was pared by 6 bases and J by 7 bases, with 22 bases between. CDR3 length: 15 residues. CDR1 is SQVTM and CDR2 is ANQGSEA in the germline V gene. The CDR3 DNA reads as TGCAGCGTGGCTCGAGGTCAGGGTAACGGGCAGCCCCAGCATTTT. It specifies CSVARGQGNGQPQHF.

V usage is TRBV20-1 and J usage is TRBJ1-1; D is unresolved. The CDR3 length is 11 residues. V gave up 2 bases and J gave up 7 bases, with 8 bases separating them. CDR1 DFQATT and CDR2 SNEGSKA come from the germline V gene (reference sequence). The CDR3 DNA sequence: TGCAGTGCTAGAACTGTAAGTGAAGCTTTCTTT. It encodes CSARTVSEAFF.

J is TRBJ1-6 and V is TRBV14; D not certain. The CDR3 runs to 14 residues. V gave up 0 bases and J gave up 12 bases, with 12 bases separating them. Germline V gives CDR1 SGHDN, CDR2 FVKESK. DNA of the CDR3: TGTGCCAGCAGCCAAGATTACCGGGAAAGACCCCTCCACTTT. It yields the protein CASSQDYRERPLHF.

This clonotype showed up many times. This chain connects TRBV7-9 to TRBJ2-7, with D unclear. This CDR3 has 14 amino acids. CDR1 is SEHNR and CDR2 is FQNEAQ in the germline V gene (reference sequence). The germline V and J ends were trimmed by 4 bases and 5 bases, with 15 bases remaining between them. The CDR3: CASSSTPRVNEQYF. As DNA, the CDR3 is TGTGCCAGCAGCTCGACCCCTAGGGTGAACGAGCAGTACTTC.

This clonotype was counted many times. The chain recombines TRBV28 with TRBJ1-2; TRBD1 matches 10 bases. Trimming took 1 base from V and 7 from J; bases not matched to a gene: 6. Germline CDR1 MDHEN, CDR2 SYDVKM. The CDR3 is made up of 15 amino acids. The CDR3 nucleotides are TGTGCCAGCAGTTTATCCGGGACAGGGGTCCGTGGCTACACCTTC. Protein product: CASSLSGTGVRGYTF.

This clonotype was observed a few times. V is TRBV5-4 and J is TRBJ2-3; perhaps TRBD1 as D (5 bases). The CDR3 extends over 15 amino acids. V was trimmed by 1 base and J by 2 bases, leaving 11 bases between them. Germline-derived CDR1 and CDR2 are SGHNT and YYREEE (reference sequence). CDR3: CASSLQVTDTDTQYF. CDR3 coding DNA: TGTGCCAGCAGCTTGCAGGTGACAGACACAGATACGCAGTATTTT.

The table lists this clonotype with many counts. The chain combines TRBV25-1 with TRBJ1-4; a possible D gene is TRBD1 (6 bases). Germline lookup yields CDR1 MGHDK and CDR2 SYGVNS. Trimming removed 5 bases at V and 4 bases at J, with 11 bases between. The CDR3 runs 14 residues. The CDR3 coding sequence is TGTGCCAGCAGTTTCCAGGGGATTAATGAAAAACTGTTTTTT. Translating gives CASSFQGINEKLFF.

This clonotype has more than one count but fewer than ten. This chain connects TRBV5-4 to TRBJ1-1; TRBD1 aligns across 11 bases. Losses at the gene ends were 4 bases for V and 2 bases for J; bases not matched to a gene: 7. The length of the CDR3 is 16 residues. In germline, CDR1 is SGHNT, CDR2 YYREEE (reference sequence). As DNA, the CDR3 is TGTGCCAGCAGCCCCGGACAGGGGGCGGATAACACTGAAGCTTTCTTT. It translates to CASSPGQGADNTEAFF.

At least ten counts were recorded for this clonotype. CDR3 sequence (DNA): TGCAGTGCCTCGCGGGAGAGGAGAAATGAGCAGTTCTTC. Amino acids: CSASRERRNEQFF. This rearrangement joins TRBV20-1 to TRBJ2-1; 7 bases agree with TRBD2. CDR3 length: 13 amino acids. The junction had 9 bases not matched to a gene; V was cut back by 6 bases and J by 7 bases. Germline V lookup: CDR1 DFQATT, CDR2 SNEGSKA (reference sequence).

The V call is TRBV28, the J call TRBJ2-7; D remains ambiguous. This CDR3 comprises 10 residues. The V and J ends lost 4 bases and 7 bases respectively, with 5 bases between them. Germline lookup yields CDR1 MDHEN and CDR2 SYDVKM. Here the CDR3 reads CASSWPEQYF. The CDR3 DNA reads TGTGCCAGCAGTTGGCCGGAGCAGTACTTC.

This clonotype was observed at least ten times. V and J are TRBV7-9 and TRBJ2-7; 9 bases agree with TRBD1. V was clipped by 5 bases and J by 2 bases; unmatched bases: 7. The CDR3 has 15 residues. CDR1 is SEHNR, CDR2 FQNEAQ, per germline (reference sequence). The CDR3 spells CASSVWGQGTYEQYF. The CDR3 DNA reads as TGTGCCAGCAGCGTTTGGGGACAGGGCACCTACGAGCAGTACTTC.

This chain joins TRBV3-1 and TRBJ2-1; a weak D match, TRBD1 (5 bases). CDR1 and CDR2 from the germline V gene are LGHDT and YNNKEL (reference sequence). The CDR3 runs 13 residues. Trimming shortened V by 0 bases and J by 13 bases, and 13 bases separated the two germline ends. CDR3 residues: CASSQDWGSGQFF. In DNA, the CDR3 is TGTGCCAGCAGCCAAGATTGGGGCTCTGGTCAGTTCTTC.

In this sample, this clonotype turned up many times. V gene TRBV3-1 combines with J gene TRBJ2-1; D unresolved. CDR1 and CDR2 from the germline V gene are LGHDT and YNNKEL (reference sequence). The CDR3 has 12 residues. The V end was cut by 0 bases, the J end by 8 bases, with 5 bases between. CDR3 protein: CASSQDLDEQFF. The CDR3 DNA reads TGTGCCAGCAGCCAAGATCTGGATGAGCAGTTCTTC.

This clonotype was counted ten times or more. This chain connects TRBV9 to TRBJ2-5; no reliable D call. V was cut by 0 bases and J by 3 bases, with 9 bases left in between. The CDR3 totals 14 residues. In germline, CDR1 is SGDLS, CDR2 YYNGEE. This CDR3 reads CASSVGLGEETQYF. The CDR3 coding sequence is TGTGCCAGCAGCGTAGGTCTAGGAGAAGAGACCCAGTACTTC.

The CDR3 is CSASRTHRGGTLETQYF. The CDR3 coding sequence is TGCAGTGCTAGTCGAACCCATCGGGGCGGAACCCTGGAGACCCAGTACTTC. V is TRBV20-1 and J is TRBJ2-5; D may match TRBD1 or TRBD2 (5 bases each). CDR1 DFQATT and CDR2 SNEGSKA come from the germline V gene (reference sequence). The V and J ends lost 3 bases and 5 bases respectively, with 25 bases between them. This CDR3 is 17 amino acids long.

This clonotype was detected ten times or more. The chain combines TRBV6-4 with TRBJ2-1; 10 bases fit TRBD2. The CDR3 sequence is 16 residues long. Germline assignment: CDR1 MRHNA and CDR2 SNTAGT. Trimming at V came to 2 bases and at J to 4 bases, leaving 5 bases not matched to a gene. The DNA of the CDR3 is TGTGCCAGCAGTGACGAGGCTAGCGGGGGTTACAATGAGCAGTTCTTC. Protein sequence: CASSDEASGGYNEQFF.

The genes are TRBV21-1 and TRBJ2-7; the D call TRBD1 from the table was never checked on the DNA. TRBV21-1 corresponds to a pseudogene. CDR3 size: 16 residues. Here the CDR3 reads CASSKTRSGSSYEQYF. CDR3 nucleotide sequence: TGTGCCAGCAGCAAAACCCGGTCCGGGTCCTCCTACGAGCAGTACTTC.

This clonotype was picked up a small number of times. CDR3 bases: TGTGCCAGCAGCTTAACGGCGGTGTACAATGAGCAGTTCTTC. Residues: CASSLTAVYNEQFF. The J gene is TRBJ2-1, the V gene TRBV7-3; D is uncertain. The CDR3 loop spans 14 amino acids. Germline V lookup: CDR1 SGHTA, CDR2 FQGTGA. V lost 0 bases and J lost 4, with 7 bases in between.

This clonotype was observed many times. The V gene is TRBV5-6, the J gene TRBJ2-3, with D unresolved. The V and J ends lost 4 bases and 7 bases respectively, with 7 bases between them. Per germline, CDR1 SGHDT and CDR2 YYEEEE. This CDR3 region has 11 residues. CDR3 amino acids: CASSTAHTQYF. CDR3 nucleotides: TGTGCCAGCAGCACAGCTCATACGCAGTATTTT.